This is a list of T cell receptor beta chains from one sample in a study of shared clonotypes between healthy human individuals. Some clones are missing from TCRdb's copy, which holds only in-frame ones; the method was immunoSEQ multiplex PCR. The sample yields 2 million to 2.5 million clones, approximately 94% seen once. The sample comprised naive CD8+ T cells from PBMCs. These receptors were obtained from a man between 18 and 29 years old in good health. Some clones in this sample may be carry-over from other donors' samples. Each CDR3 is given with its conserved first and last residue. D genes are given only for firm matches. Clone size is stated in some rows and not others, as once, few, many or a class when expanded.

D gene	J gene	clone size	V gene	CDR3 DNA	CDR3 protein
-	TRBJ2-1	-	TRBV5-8	TGTGCCAGCAGCGCGGGGCGGGTTCTGGATGAGCAGTTCTTC	CASSAGRVLDEQFF
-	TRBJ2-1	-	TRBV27	TGTGCCAGCAGTTTAATGGGTGGACTCCTCAATGAGCAGTTCTTC	CASSLMGGLLNEQFF
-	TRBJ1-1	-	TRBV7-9	TGTGCCAGCAGTAATTCCCAGGGGACTGAAGCTTTCTTT	CASSNSQGTEAFF
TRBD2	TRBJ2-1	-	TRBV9	TGTGCCAGCAGCGCGAACCCACTCGGGACTAGCAACTCCTACAATGAGCAGTTCTTC	CASSANPLGTSNSYNEQFF
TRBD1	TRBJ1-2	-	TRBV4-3	TGCGCCAGCAGCCAAGATAAGTGGACAGGGGGCTCGAATGGCTACACCTTC	CASSQDKWTGGSNGYTF
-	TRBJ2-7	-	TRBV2	TGTGCCAGCAGTGACCGCGTCTACGAGCAGTACTTC	CASSDRVYEQYF
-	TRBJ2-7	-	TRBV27	TGTGCCAGCAGTTTACGTCTTACAGGGTTCGAGCAGTACTTC	CASSLRLTGFEQYF
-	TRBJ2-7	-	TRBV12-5	TGTGCTAGTGGTTGGGAGGGGGGGAATAGCTCCTACGAGCAGTACTTC	CASGWEGGNSSYEQYF
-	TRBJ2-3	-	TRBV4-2	TGTGCCAGCAGCCCTACGTACAGGGGGGAGGGGGTTGCAGATACGCAGTATTTT	CASSPTYRGEGVADTQYF
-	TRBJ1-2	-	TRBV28	TGTGCCAGCACTCCCCTACGGGACTTCAGCTACACCTTC	CASTPLRDFSYTF
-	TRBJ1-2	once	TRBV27	TGTGCCAGCAGTTTAGCAAACGGAGGAGGGTACACCTTC	CASSLANGGGYTF
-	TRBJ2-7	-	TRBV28	TGTGCCAGCAGTTTATTATCATCCCGAGACGAGCAGTACTTC	CASSLLSSRDEQYF
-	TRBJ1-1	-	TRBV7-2	TGTGCCAGCAGCCCTGTCCTCACTCGCGGTTACACTGAAGCTTTCTTT	CASSPVLTRGYTEAFF
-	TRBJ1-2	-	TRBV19	TGTGCCAGTAGTATTTGGCAGGATGGGGACTATGGCTACACCTTC	CASSIWQDGDYGYTF
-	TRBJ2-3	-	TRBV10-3	TGTGCCATCAGTGAGTATGAAGGGGGCACAGATACGCAGTATTTT	CAISEYEGGTDTQYF
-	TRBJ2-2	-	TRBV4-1	TGCGCCAGCAGCCACGAACTAGTAGGGAACACCGGGGAGCTGTTTTTT	CASSHELVGNTGELFF
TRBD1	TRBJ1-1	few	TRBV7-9	TGTGCCAGCAGCTCGACAGGGGGCTCGATTGAAGCTTTCTTT	CASSSTGGSIEAFF
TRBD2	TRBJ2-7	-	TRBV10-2	TGCGCCAGCAGTGAGAGTGCGGGAGTGGAAGAGCAGTACTTC	CASSESAGVEEQYF
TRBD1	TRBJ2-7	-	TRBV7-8	TGTGCCAGCAGCACAGACCGGGACAGCAAGCAGTACTTC	CASSTDRDSKQYF
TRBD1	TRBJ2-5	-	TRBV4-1	TGCGCCAGCAGCCATGTCCAGGGACAGGGGGAAGGAGAGACCCAGTACTTC	CASSHVQGQGEGETQYF
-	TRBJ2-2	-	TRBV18	TGTGCCAGCTCACCACCGACCCCCTTGACCGGGGAGCTGTTTTTT	CASSPPTPLTGELFF
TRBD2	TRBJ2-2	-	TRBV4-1	TGCGCCAGCAGCCAAGAGCATCGTCCTAGCGGGAGGCCCCTTGGGGAGCTGTTTTTT	CASSQEHRPSGRPLGELFF
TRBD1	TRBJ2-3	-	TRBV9	TGTGCCAGCAGCGTGTTTTCGGGACAGGGGTTCGCAGATACGCAGTATTTT	CASSVFSGQGFADTQYF
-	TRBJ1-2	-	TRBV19	TGTGCCAGTAGTATTTTGGGGGGGCACCCCTATGGCTACACCTTC	CASSILGGHPYGYTF
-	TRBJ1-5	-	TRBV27	TGTGCCAGCAGTCCGCATTACAGCGCCCCCCCCAATCAGCCCCAGCATTTT	CASSPHYSAPPNQPQHF
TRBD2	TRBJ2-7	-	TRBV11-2	TGTGCCAGCAGCTCGCTAGCGGGAGTGCACGAGCAGTACTTC	CASSSLAGVHEQYF
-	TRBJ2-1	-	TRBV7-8	TGTGCCAGCAGCTTAATTCCCGAGAGCTCCTACAATGAGCAGTTCTTC	CASSLIPESSYNEQFF
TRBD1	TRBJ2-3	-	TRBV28	TGTGCCAGCAGTTTCTCACCACAGGGGTCGGCCTTCACAGATACGCAGTATTTT	CASSFSPQGSAFTDTQYF
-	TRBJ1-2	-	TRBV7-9	TGTGCCAGCAGCTTAAAGGACCGCTATGGCTACACCTTC	CASSLKDRYGYTF
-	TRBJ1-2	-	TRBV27	TGTGCCAGCAGGGCCATCGGGGCTAACTATGGCTACACCTTC	CASRAIGANYGYTF
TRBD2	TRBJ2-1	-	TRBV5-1	TGCGCCAGCAGCAAACGACTAGCGGGAGGGAGCTTGGATGAGCAGTTCTTC	CASSKRLAGGSLDEQFF
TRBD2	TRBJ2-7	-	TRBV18	TGTGCCAGCTCACCGGTGGGACTAGCGGGAGTTATATACGAGCAGTACTTC	CASSPVGLAGVIYEQYF
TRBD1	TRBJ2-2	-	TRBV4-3	TGCGCCAGCAGCCAGGGGGGACAGGGGGTTTTCACCGGGGAGCTGTTTTTT	CASSQGGQGVFTGELFF
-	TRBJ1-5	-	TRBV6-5	TGTGCCAGCAGTTCCCGGGGGGGGCCTGGCAATCAGCCCCAGCATTTT	CASSSRGGPGNQPQHF
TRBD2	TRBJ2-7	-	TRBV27	TGTGCCAGCAGTTCCAGCGGGAGTAGCTCCTACGAGCAGTACTTC	CASSSSGSSSYEQYF
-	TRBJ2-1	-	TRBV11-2	TGTGCCAGCAGCGGACGGGACCAAAGGACAGTCAATGAGCAGTTCTTC	CASSGRDQRTVNEQFF
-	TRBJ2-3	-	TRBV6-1	TGTGCCAGCAGCCCCGGACAGCCAGATACGCAGTATTTT	CASSPGQPDTQYF
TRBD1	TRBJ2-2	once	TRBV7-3	TGTGCCAGCAGCCCCAGGACAGGGCTGTACACCGGGGAGCTGTTTTTT	CASSPRTGLYTGELFF
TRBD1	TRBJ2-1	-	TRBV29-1	TGCAGCGTTGAAGGCGAAGGACAGGATATAACCTCCTACAATGAGCAGTTCTTC	CSVEGEGQDITSYNEQFF